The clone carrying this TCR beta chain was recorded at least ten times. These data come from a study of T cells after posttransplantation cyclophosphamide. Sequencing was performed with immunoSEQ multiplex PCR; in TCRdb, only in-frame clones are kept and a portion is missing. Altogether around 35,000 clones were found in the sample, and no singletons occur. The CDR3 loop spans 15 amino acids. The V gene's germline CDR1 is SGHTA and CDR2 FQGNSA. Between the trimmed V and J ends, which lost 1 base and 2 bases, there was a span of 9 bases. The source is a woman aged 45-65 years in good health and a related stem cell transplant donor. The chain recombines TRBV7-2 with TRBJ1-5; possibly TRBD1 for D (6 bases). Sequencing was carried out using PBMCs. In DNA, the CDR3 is TGTGCCAGCAGCTTAGGCAGGGGAGGCAATCAGCCCCAGCATTTT. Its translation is CASSLGRGGNQPQHF.